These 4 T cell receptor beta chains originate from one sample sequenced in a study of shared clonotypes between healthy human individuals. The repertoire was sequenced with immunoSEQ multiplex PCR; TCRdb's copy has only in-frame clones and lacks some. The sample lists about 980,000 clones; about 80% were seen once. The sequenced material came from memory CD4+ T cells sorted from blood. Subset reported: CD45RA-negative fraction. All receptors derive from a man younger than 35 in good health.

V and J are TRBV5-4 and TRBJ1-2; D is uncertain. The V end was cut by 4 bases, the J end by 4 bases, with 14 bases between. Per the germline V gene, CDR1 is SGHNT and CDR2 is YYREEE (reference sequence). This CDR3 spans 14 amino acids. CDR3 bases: TGTGCCAGCAGCACAAATGGGGTTAGCTATGGCTACACCTTC. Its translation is CASSTNGVSYGYTF.

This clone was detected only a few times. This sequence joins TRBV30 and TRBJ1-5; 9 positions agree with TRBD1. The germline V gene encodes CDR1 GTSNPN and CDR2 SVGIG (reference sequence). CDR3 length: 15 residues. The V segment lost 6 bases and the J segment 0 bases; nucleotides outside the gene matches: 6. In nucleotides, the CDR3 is TGTGCCTGCGGGACAGGGAGTAATAGCAATCAGCCCCAGCATTTT. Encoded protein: CACGTGSNSNQPQHF.

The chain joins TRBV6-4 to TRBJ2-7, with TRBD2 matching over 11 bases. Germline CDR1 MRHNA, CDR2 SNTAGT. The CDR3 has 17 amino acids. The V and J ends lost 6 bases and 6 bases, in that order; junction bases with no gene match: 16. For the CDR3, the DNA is TGTGCCAGCAGGTTCTACCTAGCGGGAGGTACACGATGCGAGCAGTACTTC. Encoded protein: CASRFYLAGGTRCEQYF.

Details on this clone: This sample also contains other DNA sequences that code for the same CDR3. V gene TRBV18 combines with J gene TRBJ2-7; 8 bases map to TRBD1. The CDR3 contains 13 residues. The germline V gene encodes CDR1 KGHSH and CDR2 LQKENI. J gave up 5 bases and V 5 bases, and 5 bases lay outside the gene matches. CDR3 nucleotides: TGTGCCAGCTCAAGAAAGGACAGGGACGAGCAGTACTTC. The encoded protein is CASSRKDRDEQYF.